This T cell receptor beta chain was retrieved from a study of Ad26.COV2.S vaccination and SARS-CoV-2 variants. Study at large: Trial arm assignment for the donor was COV1001 Ad26.COV2.S. General study results and limits: Overall T cell responses may have been underestimated by the analyses of TCR breadth and depth.

Generated by immunoSEQ multiplex PCR, the TCRdb table keeps only in-frame clones and is missing some. The repertoire has more than 400,000 clones, about nine tenths of them found once; the top ten carry under 2%. The treatment was: 15 to 20 received Ad26.COV2.S at low or high dose, single or two shots; several received placebo; per-sample allocation not given. The study sampled participants on day 63 after the first vaccine or placebo injection. Boston hosted the donor, who was an adult aged 18-55 years. Expression of Wuhan-strain SARS-CoV-2 spike came from the Ad26 vector that formed the vaccine. About this clone: The target antigen is unknown.

The V gene's germline CDR1 is LGHNA and CDR2 YSLEER. The germline V and J ends were trimmed by 0 bases and 5 bases, with 10 bases remaining between them. CDR3 length equals 15 residues. This receptor was obtained from a person between 18 and 65 years old who received the Ad26.COV2.S COVID-19 vaccine or a placebo. This chain links TRBV4-3 with TRBJ2-2, with D perhaps matching TRBD2 (5 bases). This sample comprised peripheral blood, obtained in a trial of Ad26.COV2.S vaccine versus placebo. DNA of the CDR3: TGCGCCAGCAGCCAAGATCGGGGTCAAACCGGGGAGCTGTTTTTT. It codes for CASSQDRGQTGELFF.